Below, one T cell receptor beta chain is given with its context. Its antigen is not identified. This sample is part of a study of cytomegalovirus exposure and HLA in healthy donors. The PCR used 60 Vbeta and 13 Jbeta primers. The table came from immunoSEQ multiplex PCR; TCRdb's copy has only in-frame clones and leaves some out. This sample has about 140,000 clones, with over 80% found just once. Germline loops: CDR1 SGDLS, CDR2 YYNGEE. This CDR3 has 13 residues. V was trimmed by 1 base and J by 3 bases, leaving 8 bases between them. Study observations and caveats: Analysis was performed later, and it showed HLA-associated TCR beta chains to be more clonally expanded than equally common others.

The genes are TRBV9 and TRBJ2-7; possibly TRBD1 for D (6 bases). Sequencing used PBMCs. The sequence came from a female donor in good health and CMV-seronegative. CDR3 amino acids: CASSVRDNYEQYF. Here the CDR3 DNA reads TGTGCCAGCAGCGTACGGGACAACTACGAGCAGTACTTC.